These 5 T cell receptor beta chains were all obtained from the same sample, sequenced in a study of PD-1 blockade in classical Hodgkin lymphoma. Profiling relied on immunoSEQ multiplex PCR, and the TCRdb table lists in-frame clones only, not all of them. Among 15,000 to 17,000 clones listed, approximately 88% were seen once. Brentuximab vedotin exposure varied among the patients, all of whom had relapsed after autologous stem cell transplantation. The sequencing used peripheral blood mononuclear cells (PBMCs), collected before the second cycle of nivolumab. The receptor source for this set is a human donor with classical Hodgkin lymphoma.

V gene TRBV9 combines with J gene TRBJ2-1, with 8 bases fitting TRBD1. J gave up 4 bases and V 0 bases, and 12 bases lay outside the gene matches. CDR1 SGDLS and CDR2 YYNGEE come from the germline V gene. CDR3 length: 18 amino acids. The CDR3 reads CASSVGRGGDRKYNEQFF. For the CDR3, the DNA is TGTGCCAGCAGCGTAGGAAGAGGAGGGGACAGGAAGTACAATGAGCAGTTCTTC.

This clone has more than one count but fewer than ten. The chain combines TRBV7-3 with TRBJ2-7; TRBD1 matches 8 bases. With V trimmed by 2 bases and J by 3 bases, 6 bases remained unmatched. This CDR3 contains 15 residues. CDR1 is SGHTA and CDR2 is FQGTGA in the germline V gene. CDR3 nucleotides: TGTGCCAGCAGCTTACAGGGGACAGGAGGCTACGAGCAGTACTTC. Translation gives CASSLQGTGGYEQYF.

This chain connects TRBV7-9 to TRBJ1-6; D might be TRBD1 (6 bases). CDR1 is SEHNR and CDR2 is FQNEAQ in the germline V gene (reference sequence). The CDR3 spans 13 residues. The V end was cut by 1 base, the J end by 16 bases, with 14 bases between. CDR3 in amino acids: CASSLVGRGSLHF. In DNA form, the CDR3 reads TGTGCCAGCAGCTTAGTGGGCAGGGGATCTCTCCACTTT. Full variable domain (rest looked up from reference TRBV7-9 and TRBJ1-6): DTGVSQNPRHKITKRGQNVTFRCDPISEHNRLYWYRQTLGQGPEFLTYFQNEAQLEKSRLLSDRFSAERPKGSFSTLEIQRTEQGDSAMYLCASSLVGRGSLHFGNGTRLTVT.

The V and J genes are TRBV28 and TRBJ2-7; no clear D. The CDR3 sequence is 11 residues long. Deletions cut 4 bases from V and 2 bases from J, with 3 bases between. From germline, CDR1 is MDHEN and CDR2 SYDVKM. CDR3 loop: CASSSPYEQYF. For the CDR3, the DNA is TGTGCCAGCAGTTCACCCTACGAGCAGTACTTC.

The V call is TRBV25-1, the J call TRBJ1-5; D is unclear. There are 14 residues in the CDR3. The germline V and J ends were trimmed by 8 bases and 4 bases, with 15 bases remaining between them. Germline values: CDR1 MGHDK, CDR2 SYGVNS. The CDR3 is CASGRGFGNQPQHF. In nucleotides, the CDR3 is TGTGCCAGCGGGAGAGGGTTTGGAAATCAGCCCCAGCATTTT. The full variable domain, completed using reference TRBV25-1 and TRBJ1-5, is EADIYQTPRYLVIGTGKKITLECSQTMGHDKMYWYQQDPGMELHLIHYSYGVNSTEKGDLSSESTVSRIRTEHFPLTLESARPSHTSQYLCASGRGFGNQPQHFGDGTRLSIL.